These 13 T cell receptor beta chains share one sample of origin, sequenced in a study of EBV T-cell therapy then PD-1 blockade in nasopharyngeal carcinoma. Regarding treatment: AdE1-LMPpoly-expanded autologous EBV-specific T-cell therapy followed by anti-PD-1 nivolumab. Some clones are missing from TCRdb's copy, which holds only in-frame ones; the method was immunoSEQ multiplex PCR. Of about 19,000 clones in the sample, 84% were seen once. Which antigens these TCRs recognize remains unknown. The sequencing here drew on CD8+ T cells from blood, taken at roughly day 34 from a patient whose treatment included autologous EBV-specific T cells and nivolumab. The receptors stem from a man aged 35 to 55 with nasopharyngeal carcinoma.

J is TRBJ2-6 and V is TRBV11-1; no definite D call. Trimming cost V 6 bases and J 0 bases, with 12 bases left between them. Germline-derived CDR1 and CDR2 are SGHAT and FQDESV (reference sequence). This CDR3 contains 16 residues. The CDR3 DNA sequence: TGTGCCAGCAGTACGGATGCTAACTCTGGGGCCAACGTCCTGACTTTC. It specifies CASSTDANSGANVLTF.

The chain uses TRBV9 and TRBJ2-7; the D gene is possibly TRBD2 (5 bases). Germline CDR1 is SGDLS and CDR2 is YYNGEE. Trimming shortened V by 0 bases and J by 7 bases, and 14 bases separated the two germline ends. The CDR3 is 14 amino acids. The CDR3 spells CASSVVDGGGEQYF. The CDR3 DNA reads as TGTGCCAGCAGCGTAGTAGACGGCGGAGGTGAGCAGTACTTC.

J is TRBJ2-5 and V is TRBV7-9; perhaps TRBD2 as D (6 bases). The CDR3 is 16 amino acids. Germline CDR1 SEHNR, CDR2 FQNEAQ (reference sequence). V lost 1 base and J lost 4, with 16 bases in between. The CDR3 coding sequence is TGTGCCAGCAGCTTAGAAGGTGGAGGAGGGGCAGAGACCCAGTACTTC. It is translated as CASSLEGGGGAETQYF.

The chain recombines TRBV27 with TRBJ2-7; tentatively, D is TRBD2 (7 bases). This CDR3 region has 14 residues. V was pared by 2 bases and J by 3 bases, with 11 bases between. The germline gives CDR1 MNHEY, CDR2 SMNVEV (reference sequence). The CDR3 is CASSLGGALYEQYF. In DNA, the CDR3 is TGTGCCAGCAGTTTAGGGGGGGCTCTCTACGAGCAGTACTTC.

In nucleotides, the CDR3 is TGTGCCAGCAGTGATAAACAGGGGGACTACAATGAGCAGTTCTTC. Its protein is CASSDKQGDYNEQFF. V is TRBV6-4 and J is TRBJ2-1; TRBD1 matches at 8 bases. V shed 3 bases, J shed 3 bases, and the junction held 4 bases outside the gene matches. The CDR3 loop spans 15 amino acids. The germline gives CDR1 MRHNA, CDR2 SNTAGT.

In the case of this clone: This sample includes further DNA sequences coding for the same CDR3. This rearrangement joins TRBV6-4 to TRBJ2-3, with 9 nucleotides matching TRBD2. The CDR3 runs 16 residues. Germline V gives CDR1 MRHNA, CDR2 SNTAGT. The V and J ends lost 0 bases and 1 base, in that order; junction bases with no gene match: 2. CDR3 nucleotide sequence: TGTGCCAGCAGTGACTCAGCTAGCGGGGGCACAGATACGCAGTATTTT. Its translation: CASSDSASGGTDTQYF.

The genes are TRBV28 and TRBJ2-5, with D maybe TRBD1 (7 bases). Trimming removed 6 bases from V and 1 base from J, with 15 bases in between. This CDR3 is built from 15 residues. The germline V gene encodes CDR1 MDHEN and CDR2 SYDVKM. As DNA, the CDR3 is TGTGCCAGCAGATCGCGGGACAGAGTCCAAGAGACCCAGTACTTC. Its translation is CASRSRDRVQETQYF.

The chain recombines TRBV6-2 or TRBV6-3 with TRBJ2-3; 8 bases are a match to TRBD2. CDR1 MNHEY and CDR2 SVGEGT come from the germline V gene. The CDR3 extends over 18 amino acids. V gave up 0 bases and J gave up 2 bases; unmatched junction bases: 10. The CDR3 spells CASSYSIRGGGATDTQYF. In DNA form, the CDR3 reads TGTGCCAGCAGTTACTCGATCCGGGGGGGCGGAGCCACAGATACGCAGTATTTT.

The chain carries TRBV5-1 and TRBJ2-3, with TRBD2 as a possible D gene (6 bases). This CDR3 spans 14 amino acids. Germline V gene sequence: CDR1 SGHRS, CDR2 YFSETQ. Trimming stripped 3 bases from V and 2 bases from J, with 10 bases between. The CDR3 region is CASSSRGFTDTQYF. CDR3 coding DNA: TGCGCCAGCAGCTCCCGGGGGTTCACAGATACGCAGTATTTT.

As DNA, the CDR3 is TGTGCCAGCAGCCCAATCGGGGGGGCCTCCTACGAGCAGTACTTC. Translated: CASSPIGGASYEQYF. The J gene is TRBJ2-7, the V gene TRBV2; 8 nucleotides match TRBD2. Per the germline V gene, CDR1 is SNHLY and CDR2 is FYNNEI. V dropped 6 bases and J dropped 0; count of bases not matched to a gene: 7. The CDR3 is 15 residues long. Full variable domain (outside the CDR3, taken from reference TRBV2 and TRBJ2-7): EPEVTQTPSHQVTQMGQEVILRCVPISNHLYFYWYRQILGQKVEFLVSFYNNEISEKSEIFDDQFSVERPDGSNFTLKIRSTKLEDSAMYFCASSPIGGASYEQYFGPGTRLTVT.

The chain is built from TRBV7-6 and TRBJ1-6; TRBD1 might be the D (5 bases). This CDR3 is 15 amino acids long. The V gene lost 5 bases and the J gene lost 7 bases, with 15 bases spanning the gap. CDR1 SGHVS and CDR2 FNYEAQ come from the germline V gene. Written as DNA, the CDR3 is TGTGCCAGCAGCCCCGAATGGGGGGGGAATTCACCCCTCCACTTT. Amino acid sequence: CASSPEWGGNSPLHF.

This clone was detected a few times. The genes are TRBV12-3 or TRBV12-4 and TRBJ1-2, with D tentatively TRBD1 (6 bases). The CDR3 sequence is 12 residues long. V dropped 6 bases and J dropped 7 bases, with 12 bases sitting between them. The CDR3 loop is CASSPGVSGYTF. The CDR3 DNA follows: TGTGCCAGCAGCCCAGGGGTGAGTGGCTACACCTTC.

The V gene is TRBV9, the J gene TRBJ2-3; D possibly corresponds to TRBD2 (6 bases). CDR1 is SGDLS, CDR2 YYNGEE, per germline. The V end was cut by 4 bases, the J end by 2 bases, with 23 bases between. This CDR3 region has 18 residues. This chain's CDR3 is CASSPRFLGRGPTDTQYF. As DNA, the CDR3 is TGTGCCAGCAGCCCCCGTTTTTTGGGGCGGGGACCCACAGATACGCAGTATTTT.